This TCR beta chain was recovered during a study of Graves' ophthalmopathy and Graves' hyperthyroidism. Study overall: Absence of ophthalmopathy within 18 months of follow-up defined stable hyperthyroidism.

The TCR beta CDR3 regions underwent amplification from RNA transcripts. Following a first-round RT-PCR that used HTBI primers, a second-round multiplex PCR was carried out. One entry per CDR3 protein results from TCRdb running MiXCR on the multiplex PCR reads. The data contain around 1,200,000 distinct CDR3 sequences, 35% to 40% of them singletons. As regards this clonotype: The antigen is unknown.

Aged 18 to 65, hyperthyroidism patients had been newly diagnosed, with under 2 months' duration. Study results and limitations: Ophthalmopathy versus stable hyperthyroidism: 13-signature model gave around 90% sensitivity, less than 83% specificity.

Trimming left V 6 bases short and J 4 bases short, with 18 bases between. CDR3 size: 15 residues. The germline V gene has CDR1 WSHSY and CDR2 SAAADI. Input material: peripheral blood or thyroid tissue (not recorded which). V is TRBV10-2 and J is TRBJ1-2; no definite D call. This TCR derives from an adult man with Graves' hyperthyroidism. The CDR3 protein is CASRWAADRTYGYTF. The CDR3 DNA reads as TGCGCCAGCAGGTGGGCGGCGGACCGAACCTATGGCTACACCTTC.